The present T cell receptor beta chain was sequenced within a study of T-cell memory formation after mild COVID-19. Background on the study: In these data, TCR clusters were largely donor specific.

From germline, CDR1 is LGHNA and CDR2 YSLEER. The CDR3 is 16 residues long. The V segment lost 0 bases and the J segment 6 bases; nucleotides outside the gene matches: 5. Via MiXCR, TCRdb re-called the 5' RACE reads, giving one row per CDR3 protein. The sample includes around 210,000 distinct CDR3 sequences, around 8.8% seen only once; the top ten take 3.5% to 4%. Findings and limits, study-wide: Pre-infection memory contained some responding clones, which suggested that cross-reactive memory had joined. There was no confirmation that second-wave clones peaking on day 37 were SARS-CoV-2 specific.

Remarks on this clonotype: Its target is unknown.

This receptor was identified in a man aged 18 to 30 who had mild COVID-19 (a few samples of this study predate the infection). Cell type and time point are not known. Input material: PBMCs or a T cell subset sorted from them (not recorded which). V gene TRBV4-3 combines with J gene TRBJ2-2, with 9 bases fitting TRBD1. The CDR3 loop is CASSQDRYRGPGELFF. The DNA of the CDR3 is TGCGCCAGCAGCCAAGATCGATACAGGGGGCCCGGGGAGCTGTTTTTT.